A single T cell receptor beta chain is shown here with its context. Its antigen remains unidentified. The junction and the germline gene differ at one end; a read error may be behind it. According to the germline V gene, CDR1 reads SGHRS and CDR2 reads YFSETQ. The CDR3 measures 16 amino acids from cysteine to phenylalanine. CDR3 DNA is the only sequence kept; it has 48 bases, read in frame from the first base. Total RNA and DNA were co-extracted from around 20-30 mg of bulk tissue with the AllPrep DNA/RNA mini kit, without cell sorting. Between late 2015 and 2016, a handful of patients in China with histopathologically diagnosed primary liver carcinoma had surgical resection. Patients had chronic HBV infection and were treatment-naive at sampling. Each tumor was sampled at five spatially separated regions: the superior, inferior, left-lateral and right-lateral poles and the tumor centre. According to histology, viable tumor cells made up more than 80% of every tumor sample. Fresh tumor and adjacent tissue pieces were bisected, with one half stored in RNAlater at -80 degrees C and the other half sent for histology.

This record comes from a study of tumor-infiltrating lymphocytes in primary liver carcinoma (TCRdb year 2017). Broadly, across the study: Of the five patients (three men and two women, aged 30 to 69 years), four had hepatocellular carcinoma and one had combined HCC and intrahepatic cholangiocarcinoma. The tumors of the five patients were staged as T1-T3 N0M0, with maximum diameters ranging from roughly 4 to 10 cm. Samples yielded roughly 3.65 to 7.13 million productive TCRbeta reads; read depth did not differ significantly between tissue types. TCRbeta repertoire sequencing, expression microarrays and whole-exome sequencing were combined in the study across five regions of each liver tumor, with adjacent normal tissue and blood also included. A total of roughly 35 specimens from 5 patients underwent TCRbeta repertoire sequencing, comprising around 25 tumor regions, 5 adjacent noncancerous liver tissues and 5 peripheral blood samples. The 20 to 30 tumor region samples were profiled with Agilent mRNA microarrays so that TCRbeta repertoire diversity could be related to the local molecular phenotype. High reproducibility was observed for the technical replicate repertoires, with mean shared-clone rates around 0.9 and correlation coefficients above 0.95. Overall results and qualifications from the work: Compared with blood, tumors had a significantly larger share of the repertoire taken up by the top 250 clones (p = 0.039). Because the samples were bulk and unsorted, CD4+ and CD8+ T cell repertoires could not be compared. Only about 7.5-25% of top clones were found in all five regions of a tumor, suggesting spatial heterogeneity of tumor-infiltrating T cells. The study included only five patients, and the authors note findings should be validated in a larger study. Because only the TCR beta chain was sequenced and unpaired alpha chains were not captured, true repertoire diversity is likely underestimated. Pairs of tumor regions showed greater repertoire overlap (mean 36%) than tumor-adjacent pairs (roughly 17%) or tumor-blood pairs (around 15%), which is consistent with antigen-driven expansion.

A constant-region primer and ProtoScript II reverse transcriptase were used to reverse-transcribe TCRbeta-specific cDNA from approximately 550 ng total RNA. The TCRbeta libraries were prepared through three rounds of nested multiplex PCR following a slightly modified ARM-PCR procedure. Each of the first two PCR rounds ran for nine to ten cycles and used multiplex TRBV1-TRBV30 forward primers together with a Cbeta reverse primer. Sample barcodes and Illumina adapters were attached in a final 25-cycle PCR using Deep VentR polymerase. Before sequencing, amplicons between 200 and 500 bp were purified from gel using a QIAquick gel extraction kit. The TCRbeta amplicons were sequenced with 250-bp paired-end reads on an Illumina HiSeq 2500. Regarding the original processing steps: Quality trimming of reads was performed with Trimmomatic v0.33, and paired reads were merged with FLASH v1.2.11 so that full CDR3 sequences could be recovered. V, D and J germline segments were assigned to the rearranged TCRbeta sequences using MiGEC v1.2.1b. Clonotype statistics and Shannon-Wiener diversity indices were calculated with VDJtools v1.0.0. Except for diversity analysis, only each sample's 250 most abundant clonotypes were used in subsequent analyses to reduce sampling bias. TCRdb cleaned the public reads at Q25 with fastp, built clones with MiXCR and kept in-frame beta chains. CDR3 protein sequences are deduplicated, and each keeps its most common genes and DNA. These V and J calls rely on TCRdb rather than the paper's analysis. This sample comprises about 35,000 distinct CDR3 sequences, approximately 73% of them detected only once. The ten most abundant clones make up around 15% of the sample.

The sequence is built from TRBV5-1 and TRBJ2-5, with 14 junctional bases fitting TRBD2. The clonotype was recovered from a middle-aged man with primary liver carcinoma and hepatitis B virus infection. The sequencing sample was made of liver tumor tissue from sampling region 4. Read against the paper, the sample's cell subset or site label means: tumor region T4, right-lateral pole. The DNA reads TGCACCAGCAGTTCCGGACTAGCGGGAGGAGTCAAGACCCAGTACTTC. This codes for CTSSSGLAGGVKTQYF. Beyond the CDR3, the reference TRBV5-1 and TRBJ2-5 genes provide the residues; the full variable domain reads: KAGVTQTPRYLIKTRGQQVTLSCSPISGHRSVSWYQQTPGQGLQFLFEYFSETQRNKGNFPGRFSGRQFSNSRSEMNVSTLELGDSALYLCTSSSGLAGGVKTQYFGPGTRLLVL.